A single sample gave rise to the 17 T cell receptor beta chains below, sequenced in a study of regulatory T cells in long-lasting Graves disease. Time point of the sample: newly diagnosed GD, antithyroid drugs for less than 3 months. From PBMCs, RNA was extracted and then used to make the TCR library. CDR3-region Arm-PCR and iRepertoire HTBI primers produced the TCR beta libraries. TCRdb reanalysed the multiplex PCR reads using MiXCR and keeps one entry per CDR3 protein. The sample contains some 400,000 distinct CDR3 sequences, about 15% of which appear only once. These sequences were also reported in another study, on T cells in Graves' hyperthyroidism and ophthalmopathy.

The specimen was peripheral blood mononuclear cells (PBMCs), collected at new diagnosis, from a patient treated with antithyroid drugs. The receptors derive from a young woman with Graves disease.

At least ten counts were recorded for this clonotype. V and J are TRBV12-3 or TRBV12-4 and TRBJ1-3; perhaps TRBD1 as D (5 bases). This CDR3 contains 16 residues. V shed 7 bases and J shed 0 bases, with 16 bases lying between them. CDR3 coding DNA: TGTGCCAGCAACCGGGACGGCGCGTCCTCTGGAAACACCATATATTTT. It yields the protein CASNRDGASSGNTIYF.

In its sample, this clonotype was seen many times. The chain has TRBV2 and TRBJ2-7, with D possibly being TRBD1 or TRBD2 (6 bases each). The length of the CDR3 is 14 residues. V lost 1 base to trimming and J lost 6 bases, with 13 bases between them. Germline V gene lookup returns CDR1 SNHLY and CDR2 FYNNEI. The CDR3 sequence: CASSEGGWGAEQYF. The DNA for the CDR3 is TGTGCCAGCAGTGAAGGAGGTTGGGGGGCCGAGCAGTACTTC.

The chain joins TRBV27 to TRBJ2-1; D perhaps matches TRBD2 (6 bases). Germline CDR1 is MNHEY and CDR2 is SMNVEV (reference sequence). Between the trimmed V and J ends, which lost 3 bases and 6 bases, there was a span of 12 bases. The CDR3 sequence is 14 residues long. In DNA form, the CDR3 reads TGTGCCAGCAGTTTCCGGGGGAGTCGCAATGAGCAGTTCTTC. This encodes CASSFRGSRNEQFF.

The table lists this clonotype with a few counts. This may stem from a read error, because a much larger clone lies one nucleotide away. This chain links TRBV2 with TRBJ2-1; TRBD2 aligns across 7 bases. Germline lookup yields CDR1 SNHLY and CDR2 FYNNEI. The CDR3 has 15 amino acids. The CDR3 DNA follows: TGTGCCAGCAGTGAGTACAGCGGGACCCACAAAGAGCAGTTCTTC. Translation: CASSEYSGTHKEQFF. The full variable domain, rest sourced from reference TRBV2 and TRBJ2-1, is EPEVTQTPSHQVTQMGQEVILRCVPISNHLYFYWYRQILGQKVEFLVSFYNNEISEKSEIFDDQFSVERPDGSNFTLKIRSTKLEDSAMYFCASSEYSGTHKEQFFGPGTRLTVL.

This clonotype was seen a few times. The J gene is TRBJ1-5, the V gene TRBV9; 8 bases are a match to TRBD1. J lost 1 base, V lost 3 bases, and 6 bases had no gene match. Germline V CDR1 and CDR2: SGDLS, YYNGEE. The CDR3 runs to 16 residues. The CDR3 sequence is CASSAGGSVSNQPQHF. The CDR3 DNA reads TGTGCCAGCAGCGCAGGGGGCTCGGTGAGCAATCAGCCCCAGCATTTT.

This clonotype was counted at least ten times. The rearrangement links TRBV30 to TRBJ1-5, with no clear D. Germline CDR1 GTSNPN, CDR2 SVGIG (reference sequence). The CDR3 spans 14 residues. Trimming cost V 0 bases and J 3 bases, with 9 bases left between them. CDR3 amino acids: CAWSVLTINQPQHF. The DNA of the CDR3 is TGTGCCTGGAGTGTACTGACCATCAATCAGCCCCAGCATTTT.

A remark on this clonotype: This may be a read error: a much more frequent sequence differs by one nucleotide. It is likely a read error, because the conserved phenylalanine at the end of the CDR3 is missing. This chain links TRBV12-5 with TRBJ2-5, with 16 bases lining up with TRBD2. V lost 1 base to trimming and J lost 4 bases; unmatched junction nucleotides: 12. The germline V gene encodes CDR1 LGHNT and CDR2 FRNRAP. The CDR3 is 20 amino acids. The CDR3 loop is CASGLGTGTSGRERVETQYL. In DNA, the CDR3 is TGTGCTAGTGGTTTGGGCACCGGGACTAGCGGGAGGGAGAGAGTAGAGACCCAGTACCTC.

The chain is built from TRBV12-3 or TRBV12-4 and TRBJ2-6; unclear D gene. This CDR3 is built from 13 residues. The V and J ends lost 3 bases and 3 bases respectively, with 3 bases between them. CDR3 DNA sequence: TGTGCCAGCAGTTTTGTTGGGGCCAACGTCCTGACTTTC. It is translated as CASSFVGANVLTF.

This clonotype was seen ten or more times. V usage is TRBV7-2 and J usage is TRBJ2-3, with 7 bases identical to TRBD2. Trimming at V came to 7 bases and at J to 9 bases, leaving 16 bases not matched to a gene. The germline CDR1 and CDR2 sequences are SGHTA and FQGNSA. The CDR3 covers 15 residues. The CDR3, as DNA: TGTGCCAGCACCTTCTCGGTTGGGAGGGCCGACACGCAGTATTTT. Translated: CASTFSVGRADTQYF.

This clonotype was counted ten times or more. This chain joins TRBV5-4 and TRBJ1-2; 9 nucleotides match TRBD1. The CDR3 is made up of 13 amino acids. Germline V gives CDR1 SGHNT, CDR2 YYREEE (reference sequence). V shed 1 base, J shed 6 bases, and the junction held 1 base outside the gene matches. CDR3 in amino acids: CASSLTGGDGYTF. DNA for the CDR3: TGTGCCAGCAGCTTGACAGGGGGCGATGGCTACACCTTC.

This clonotype was counted between two and nine times. The rearrangement links TRBV28 to TRBJ1-1; no reliable D call. V dropped 1 base and J dropped 8 bases, with 8 bases sitting between them. The CDR3 has 12 residues. The germline CDR1 and CDR2 sequences are MDHEN and SYDVKM. The CDR3 DNA is TGTGCCAGCAGTTTATATGGCGGGGAAGCTTTCTTT. Its protein is CASSLYGGEAFF.

For this clonotype: The CDR3 does not end in the conserved phenylalanine or tryptophan, so this is likely a read error. The chain recombines TRBV19 with TRBJ1-1; D uncertain. Deletions cut 3 bases from V and 0 bases from J, with 8 bases between. In germline, CDR1 is LNHDA, CDR2 SQIVND (reference sequence). The CDR3 totals 14 residues. CDR3 sequence reads: CASSISRMNTEAFS. Here the CDR3 DNA reads TGTGCCAGTAGTATTTCCAGAATGAACACTGAAGCTTTCTCT.

The chain uses TRBV20-1 and TRBJ2-1; tentative D call: TRBD1 (7 bases). CDR1 is DFQATT, CDR2 SNEGSKA, per germline (reference sequence). The length of the CDR3 is 15 residues. With 3 bases removed from V and 4 bases from J, the gap between germline ends came to 16 bases. In DNA, the CDR3 is TGCAGTGCTAGCGCTTCAGGGGGGCGATACAATGAGCAGTTCTTC. Translation: CSASASGGRYNEQFF.

About this clonotype: A much larger clone differs by one base, so this may be a read error. The chain carries TRBV18 and TRBJ2-7; 7 bases are shared with TRBD2. The CDR3 loop spans 18 amino acids. Germline-derived CDR1 and CDR2 are KGHSH and LQKENI. The CDR3 protein is CASSPSRRYFRGVHEQHF. DNA for the CDR3: TGTGCCAGCTCACCCTCCCGGCGATACTTTCGGGGGGTCCACGAGCAGCACTTC.

This clonotype was seen many times. The chain carries TRBV11-2 and TRBJ2-7; possibly TRBD1 or TRBD2 for D (5 bases each). The CDR3 spans 15 residues. Germline loops: CDR1 SGHAT, CDR2 FQNNGV. With 0 bases removed from V and 7 bases from J, the gap between germline ends came to 16 bases. The CDR3 DNA reads as TGTGCCAGCAGCTTAGATCGGCAGGGTACGGGAGAGCAGTACTTC. Translating gives CASSLDRQGTGEQYF.

The chain couples TRBV2 to TRBJ2-7; perhaps D is TRBD1 or TRBD2 (5 bases each). Trimming removed 6 bases from V and 4 bases from J, with 16 bases in between. The length of the CDR3 is 14 residues. CDR1 and CDR2 (germline): SNHLY, FYNNEI. CDR3 in amino acids: CASRITGADYEQYF. The DNA for the CDR3 is TGTGCCAGCAGGATTACCGGGGCCGATTACGAGCAGTACTTC.

This clonotype was seen many times. The chain couples TRBV6-6 to TRBJ2-1; TRBD2 matches at 11 bases. V lost 0 bases and J lost 9; bases outside the gene matches: 4. Per germline, CDR1 MNHNY and CDR2 SVGAGI (reference sequence). This CDR3 spans 15 amino acids. The CDR3 DNA follows: TGTGCCAGCAGTTACTCGACTAGCGGGACGGGTGAGCAGTTCTTC. The encoded protein is CASSYSTSGTGEQFF.